A selection of T cell receptor beta chains follows, all from one sample in a study of cytomegalovirus exposure and HLA in healthy donors. The assay was immunoSEQ multiplex PCR, and TCRdb's table has in-frame clones only and misses some. The repertoire includes around 130,000 clones, 75% to 85% of them detected once, and roughly 3.5% sits in the top ten. The sequencing sample was made of PBMCs. These TCRs come from a male donor in good health and CMV-seronegative. The CDR3 runs from the conserved cysteine through the conserved F or W. Fields, in order: V gene, J gene, D gene, clone size, CDR3 DNA, CDR3 protein. The D gene is left open where the match is weak. Size tells how often a clone was seen (once, few, many) or the class of an expanded clone, and some rows leave it out.

>TRBV6-5|TRBJ2-5|.|.
TGTGCCAGCAGTCCAAACAGGGAGACCCAGTACTTC
CASSPNRETQYF
>TRBV20-1|TRBJ1-1|.|once
TGCAGTGCTAGAGATCGGTCTGAAGCTTTCTTT
CSARDRSEAFF
>TRBV10-3|TRBJ2-1|.|.
TGTGCCATCAGTGAGCAAGTGAGTGGCAATGAGCAGTTCTTC
CAISEQVSGNEQFF
>TRBV11-2|TRBJ2-7|.|few
TGTGCCAGCAGCTTAGACCCTGGAGCCTACGAGCAGTACTTC
CASSLDPGAYEQYF
>TRBV7-2|TRBJ1-3|.|.
TGTGCCAGCAGGGTACAGAGCTCTGGAAACACCATATATTTT
CASRVQSSGNTIYF
>TRBV28|TRBJ1-1|TRBD1|once
TGTGCCAGCAGTCCTCAACAGGGGGGGTTGCAGGAAGCTTTCTTT
CASSPQQGGLQEAFF
>TRBV7-3|TRBJ2-1|TRBD2|.
TGTGCCAGCAGCTTAAGGACTAGCGGATACAATGAGCAGTTCTTC
CASSLRTSGYNEQFF
>TRBV28|TRBJ2-1|TRBD1|.
TGTGCCAGCAGATCCGGGACAGGGCTTGAGCAGTTCTTC
CASRSGTGLEQFF
>TRBV7-2|TRBJ2-7|.|.
TGTGCCAGCAGCCCCCCGATGGTAGGGGCCTACGAGCAGTACTTC
CASSPPMVGAYEQYF
>TRBV7-9|TRBJ2-7|.|.
TGTGCCAGCAGCCGAGGACTGGATTCCTACGAGCAGTACTTC
CASSRGLDSYEQYF
>TRBV7-9|TRBJ2-1|TRBD2|.
TGTTCCAGCAGCTTAGGACTAGCCGCCAGCTACAATGAGCAGTTCTTC
CSSSLGLAASYNEQFF
>TRBV6-6|TRBJ1-1|.|.
TGTGCCACCGAACCAGGGCCTTACACTGAAGCTTTCTTT
CATEPGPYTEAFF
>TRBV11-2|TRBJ2-5|.|.
TGTGCCAGCAGCTTACTACAGGGTGCCCAGTACTTC
CASSLLQGAQYF
>TRBV11-2|TRBJ2-7|.|.
TGTGCCAGCAGCTTAAACGAGCCGGGGGAGCAGTACTTC
CASSLNEPGEQYF
>TRBV4-3|TRBJ1-6|TRBD1|.
TGCGCCAGCAGCCAAGAAATCGGCAGGGGGCCCACTAATTCACCCCTCCACTTT
CASSQEIGRGPTNSPLHF
>TRBV29-1|TRBJ2-7|.|.
TGCAGCGTTGAAACAGACTACTACGAGCAGTACTTC
CSVETDYYEQYF
>TRBV30|TRBJ2-5|TRBD1|.
TGTGCCTGGGGACTCAGGGGGCGGGAGACCCAGTACTTC
CAWGLRGRETQYF
>TRBV27|TRBJ1-2|TRBD1|.
TGTGCCAGCAGCAGGATCGGGACAGTTGTTGGCTACACCTTC
CASSRIGTVVGYTF
>TRBV2|TRBJ1-2|TRBD1|.
TGTGCCAGCAACCGATTGGGACAGGGGCGCGGCTACACCTTC
CASNRLGQGRGYTF
>TRBV2|TRBJ1-1|.|few
TGTGCCAGCAGTGAAGCACGAGGGTCTGAAGCTTTCTTT
CASSEARGSEAFF
>TRBV7-2|TRBJ1-2|.|few
TGTGCCAGCAGCCAACGGACAGTTGAAGGCACCTTC
CASSQRTVEGTF
>TRBV21-1|TRBJ1-6|.|.
TGTGCCAGCAGCAAAGAGGAGGCGGGAGAGTCCTATAATTCACCCCTCCACTTT
CASSKEEAGESYNSPLHF